A selection of T cell receptor beta chains follows, all from one sample in a study of blood T cell repertoires in COVID-19. TCRdb keeps only in-frame clones here, not all; method: immunoSEQ multiplex PCR. The table lists fewer than 110,000 clones, about 90% of them singletons. Sequenced input: peripheral blood. The receptors here all came from a man aged 50 to 60 with acute or convalescent COVID-19. CDR3s include the opening cysteine and the closing phenylalanine or tryptophan. The D gene is left open where the match is weak. A row's size may be missing; if present it is once, few, many or a size class.

v_call: TRBV10-2; clone_size: -; d_call: -; j_call: TRBJ1-1; cdr3_aa: CASSESTRRLTEAFF; cdr3_nt: TGCGCCAGCAGTGAGTCGACTCGTCGGTTGACTGAAGCTTTCTTT
v_call: TRBV11-2; clone_size: -; d_call: -; j_call: TRBJ1-1; cdr3_aa: CASSLEVRVNTEAFF; cdr3_nt: TGTGCCAGCAGCTTAGAAGTCCGGGTGAACACTGAAGCTTTCTTT
v_call: TRBV6-2/TRBV6-3; clone_size: -; d_call: -; j_call: TRBJ1-2; cdr3_aa: CASSYFEAWVGYTF; cdr3_nt: TGTGCCAGCAGTTACTTCGAGGCTTGGGTTGGCTACACCTTC
v_call: TRBV6-5; clone_size: many; d_call: TRBD2; j_call: TRBJ2-3; cdr3_aa: CASSLSGKLTDTQYF; cdr3_nt: TGTGCCAGCAGCCTCAGCGGGAAGCTCACAGATACGCAGTATTTT
v_call: TRBV4-2; clone_size: -; d_call: -; j_call: TRBJ1-5; cdr3_aa: CASSPDSTVQPQHF; cdr3_nt: TGTGCCAGCAGCCCGGACAGCACTGTTCAGCCCCAGCATTTT
v_call: TRBV5-1; clone_size: -; d_call: -; j_call: TRBJ1-2; cdr3_aa: CASSLAEVRSYGYTF; cdr3_nt: TGCGCCAGCAGCTTGGCCGAAGTTAGAAGCTATGGCTACACCTTC
v_call: TRBV5-4; clone_size: -; d_call: -; j_call: TRBJ1-2; cdr3_aa: CASSLANIRGYTF; cdr3_nt: TGTGCCAGCAGCCTGGCTAATATAAGAGGCTACACCTTC
v_call: TRBV9; clone_size: -; d_call: TRBD2; j_call: TRBJ2-1; cdr3_aa: CASSVGLAVTSEQFF; cdr3_nt: TGTGCCAGCAGCGTTGGACTAGCGGTCACCTCAGAGCAGTTCTTC
v_call: TRBV5-1; clone_size: -; d_call: -; j_call: TRBJ2-6; cdr3_aa: CASSVDFSGANVLTF; cdr3_nt: TGCGCCAGCAGTGTAGATTTTTCTGGGGCCAACGTCCTGACTTTC
v_call: TRBV6-6; clone_size: few; d_call: -; j_call: TRBJ2-7; cdr3_aa: CASRFTAGYEQYF; cdr3_nt: TGTGCCAGCCGTTTTACGGCGGGCTACGAGCAGTACTTC
v_call: TRBV19; clone_size: -; d_call: -; j_call: TRBJ1-4; cdr3_aa: CASSILDSGGEKLFF; cdr3_nt: TGTGCCAGTAGTATATTAGACAGCGGGGGTGAAAAACTGTTTTTT
v_call: TRBV11-3; clone_size: -; d_call: TRBD2; j_call: TRBJ2-3; cdr3_aa: CASSTGGGGGATDTQYF; cdr3_nt: TGTGCCAGCAGCACCGGAGGCGGCGGGGGAGCCACAGATACGCAGTATTTT
v_call: TRBV27; clone_size: -; d_call: -; j_call: TRBJ1-6; cdr3_aa: CASSMGPNSPLHF; cdr3_nt: TGTGCCAGCAGTATGGGCCCAAATTCACCCCTCCACTTT
v_call: TRBV3-1/TRBV3-2; clone_size: -; d_call: -; j_call: TRBJ1-5; cdr3_aa: CASSQGQTGSGVRPQHF; cdr3_nt: TGTGCCAGCAGCCAAGGCCAGACAGGTTCCGGGGTTCGGCCCCAGCATTTT
v_call: TRBV11-3; clone_size: -; d_call: -; j_call: TRBJ2-5; cdr3_aa: CASSLVGGTQETQYF; cdr3_nt: TGTGCCAGCAGCTTGGTTGGAGGGACTCAAGAGACCCAGTACTTC
v_call: TRBV5-8; clone_size: -; d_call: -; j_call: TRBJ1-2; cdr3_aa: CASSLSPGANYGYTF; cdr3_nt: TGTGCCAGCAGCCTCTCCCCAGGCGCTAACTATGGCTACACCTTC
v_call: TRBV13; clone_size: -; d_call: TRBD2; j_call: TRBJ2-5; cdr3_aa: CASSLELAEETQYF; cdr3_nt: TGTGCCAGCAGCTTAGAACTAGCGGAAGAGACCCAGTACTTC
v_call: TRBV5-4; clone_size: -; d_call: TRBD1; j_call: TRBJ1-1; cdr3_aa: CASSLVGGLENTEAFF; cdr3_nt: TGTGCCAGCAGCTTGGTAGGGGGCCTTGAGAACACTGAAGCTTTCTTT
v_call: TRBV2; clone_size: -; d_call: TRBD1; j_call: TRBJ2-7; cdr3_aa: CASSRTGYEQYF; cdr3_nt: TGTGCCAGCAGTCGGACAGGCTACGAGCAGTACTTC